This T cell receptor (beta chain) was found in a study of blood T cells in healthy people across ages. The authors ran a second PCR of roughly 6 to 11 cycles using a sample-barcoded 5' primer and a J-beta primer mix. Each cDNA molecule carried a tag from a template-switch adaptor that contained 12 random nucleotides. TCRdb fed the 5' RACE reads into MiXCR, producing one record per CDR3 protein. This table has more than 900,000 distinct CDR3 sequences, about 29% appearing once. V shed 2 bases and J shed 4 bases, with 11 bases lying between them. Germline V gene lookup returns CDR1 MNHEY and CDR2 SMNVEV (reference sequence). The CDR3 loop spans 14 amino acids. This clonotype turned up a few times. These same data were also listed under a study on T cells of mothers and their children. That source reports: Samples were obtained from a few healthy Caucasian mothers and their six children.

The TCR comes from a woman aged 40 to 50 in good health. The chain recombines TRBV27 with TRBJ1-2, with D perhaps TRBD1 (6 bases). Sequencing was performed on blood. The CDR3 region has the DNA TGTGCCAGCAGTTTAACCCAGGGGATCTATGGCTACACCTTC. Translated: CASSLTQGIYGYTF.